This T cell receptor beta chain came from a study of CD8+ T cells in alopecia areata. At the level of the study: Once tofacitinib had been taken for 6 to 18 months, 6 months off drug followed.

Comment on this clone: The target antigen is unknown.

Sequencing relied on a cDNA template that was reverse transcribed from extracted RNA. This table comes from immunoSEQ multiplex PCR, and its TCRdb copy is limited to in-frame clones, with some not included. This sample has roughly 15,000 clones, with 45% to 65% found just once. This CDR3 is 15 amino acids long. CDR1 and CDR2 from the germline V gene are SQVTM and ANQGSEA. V was pared by 0 bases and J by 2 bases, with 14 bases between. Peripheral blood, together with lesional scalp punch biopsies, was collected from alopecia areata patients. General study findings and limits: Clonality was higher in lesional than normal scalp, especially in alopecia totalis/universalis.

The chain uses TRBV29-1 and TRBJ2-7, with D maybe TRBD2 (5 bases). The sample was skin. This receptor was taken from a human donor with alopecia areata. DNA of the CDR3: TGCAGCGTTGAAGAGACTCTAAGCGGCACCTACGAGCAGTACTTC. Encoded protein: CSVEETLSGTYEQYF.